These 27 T cell receptor beta chains originate from one sample sequenced in a study of HIV-infected patients and healthy controls. The repertoire came from unfractionated whole blood and reflected all unsorted peripheral T cells. Around 0.5 ug RNA was reverse transcribed with alpha and beta constant-region primers. Alpha and beta chain libraries were made separately by chain-specific third strand synthesis with multiplexing indices. Each CDR3 protein gets one entry after TCRdb re-called the 5' RACE reads with MiXCR. Of 15,000 to 20,000 distinct CDR3 sequences in the sample, around 8.3% were seen once. The sample consisted of blood. Receptors were obtained from an adult in good health.

This clonotype was counted between two and nine times. V is TRBV19 and J is TRBJ2-6, with D maybe TRBD1 (6 bases). Looked up from germline, CDR1 is LNHDA and CDR2 is SQIVND (reference sequence). V lost 7 bases, J lost 0 bases, and 16 bases lay in between. CDR3 length equals 17 residues. CDR3 residues: CASTRDTGSSGANVLTF. The CDR3 region has the DNA TGTGCCAGTACCCGGGACACGGGTTCCTCTGGGGCCAACGTCCTGACTTTC.

This clonotype is categorized as medium-sized. J is TRBJ2-1 and V is TRBV6-1, with D possibly matching TRBD2 (6 bases). This CDR3 region has 17 residues. Germline V gives CDR1 MNHNS, CDR2 SASEGT. V lost 4 bases and J lost 1, with 17 bases in between. The CDR3 here is CASSGVSSVPSYNEQFF. In DNA, the CDR3 is TGTGCCAGCAGTGGAGTTTCTAGCGTACCGTCCTACAATGAGCAGTTCTTC.

By its share, this clonotype is medium-sized. The rearrangement uses TRBV11-2 and TRBJ2-5; 10 bases align to TRBD2. The germline gives CDR1 SGHAT, CDR2 FQNNGV. CDR3 length: 15 residues. V shed 6 bases and J 5 bases; nucleotides not matched to a gene: 9. Here the CDR3 reads CASSRSGRAGETQYF. Here the CDR3 DNA reads TGTGCCAGCAGTCGGAGCGGGAGGGCCGGTGAGACCCAGTACTTC.

The genes are TRBV12-3 or TRBV12-4 and TRBJ2-5; 7 bases line up with TRBD1. With 6 bases clipped from V and 1 base from J, the junction kept 11 bases outside the gene matches. This CDR3 contains 16 residues. CDR3 nucleotides: TGTGCCAGCAGCCAAACCCTCCGGGACAGCCAAGAGACCCAGTACTTC. Protein: CASSQTLRDSQETQYF.

This clonotype was counted ten times or more. This chain links TRBV6-2 or TRBV6-3 with TRBJ2-3, with 8 bases fitting TRBD1. Trimming took 4 bases from V and 2 from J; bases not matched to a gene: 2. Germline V lookup: CDR1 MNHEY, CDR2 SVGEGT. This CDR3 has 14 amino acids. CDR3 nucleotide sequence: TGTGCCAGCAGTTCGGGACAGGTCACAGATACGCAGTATTTT. Protein: CASSSGQVTDTQYF.

This clonotype was detected only a few times. CDR3 sequence reads: CASSPRQKLTGELFF. CDR3 nucleotides: TGTGCCAGCAGCCCACGACAGAAACTCACCGGGGAGCTGTTTTTT. This chain links TRBV7-2 with TRBJ2-2; the D gene is possibly TRBD1 (5 bases). The CDR3 spans 15 residues. Trimming took off 5 bases at V and 4 bases at J, with 14 bases between the two ends. Germline-derived CDR1 and CDR2 are SGHTA and FQGNSA.

Many counts were recorded for this clonotype. This chain links TRBV10-3 with TRBJ2-2; 8 nucleotides match TRBD1. V dropped 11 bases and J dropped 1; count of bases not matched to a gene: 3. The germline gives CDR1 ENHRY, CDR2 SYGVKD. The CDR3 length is 13 residues. The CDR3 sequence is CASGGLNTGELFF. For the CDR3, the DNA is TGTGCCTCAGGGGGCCTGAACACCGGGGAGCTGTTTTTT.

The table lists this clonotype with many counts. The rearrangement uses TRBV14 and TRBJ2-5; 8 bases match TRBD1. J lost 5 bases, V lost 1 base, and 6 bases had no gene match. Germline loops: CDR1 SGHDN, CDR2 FVKESK. The CDR3 totals 15 residues. The chain's CDR3 is CASSQVTGGFETQYF. CDR3 nucleotide sequence: TGTGCCAGCAGCCAAGTCACAGGGGGTTTCGAGACCCAGTACTTC.

This clonotype was detected ten times or more. This chain uses TRBV6-2 or TRBV6-3 with TRBJ2-1; D might be TRBD1 (6 bases). Germline CDR1 reads MNHEY; CDR2 reads SVGEGT. The CDR3 has 14 amino acids. V was pared by 4 bases and J by 8 bases, with 15 bases between. Here the CDR3 DNA reads TGTGCCAGCAGTTCAAGGAGACCAGGGGATGAGCAGTTCTTC. It codes for CASSSRRPGDEQFF.

This clonotype was counted many times. This sequence joins TRBV7-9 and TRBJ1-1; no firm D call. Trimming stripped 2 bases from V and 4 bases from J, with 8 bases between. The germline gives CDR1 SEHNR, CDR2 FQNEAQ (reference sequence). This CDR3 region has 13 residues. CDR3 nucleotide sequence: TGTGCCAGCAGCTTACCCCGAAGCACTGAAGCTTTCTTT. Translating it yields CASSLPRSTEAFF.

The table lists this clonotype with many counts. The rearrangement links TRBV12-3 or TRBV12-4 to TRBJ2-7, with 7 bases matching TRBD1. V lost 4 bases and J lost 7; bases outside the gene matches: 13. This CDR3 contains 15 residues. The CDR3 coding sequence is TGTGCCAGCAGTTCAGGGGGACCGAGGACGGGAGAGCAGTACTTC. Residues: CASSSGGPRTGEQYF.

In its sample, this clonotype was seen many times. The gene calls are TRBV7-2 and TRBJ2-7; unclear D gene. The CDR3 runs to 13 residues. The germline V gene has CDR1 SGHTA and CDR2 FQGNSA. Trimming shortened V by 3 bases and J by 5 bases, and 11 bases separated the two germline ends. CDR3 sequence reads: CASSLSPQDEQYF. The DNA for the CDR3 is TGTGCCAGCAGCTTGTCCCCCCAAGACGAGCAGTACTTC.

This clonotype was detected ten times or more. This chain connects TRBV6-1 to TRBJ2-1, with 7 bases lining up with TRBD2. There are 15 residues in the CDR3. Germline CDR1 MNHNS, CDR2 SASEGT. J was trimmed by 6 bases and V by 0 bases; bases with no gene match: 5. CDR3 in amino acids: CASSEAPSGPNEQFF. DNA for the CDR3: TGTGCCAGCAGTGAAGCCCCTAGCGGCCCCAATGAGCAGTTCTTC.

This clonotype was picked up many times. V and J are TRBV27 and TRBJ2-3; D may match TRBD1 or TRBD2 (6 bases each). V lost 1 base and J 5 bases, leaving 10 bases between the germline ends. Germline values: CDR1 MNHEY, CDR2 SMNVEV (reference sequence). This CDR3 comprises 14 residues. This CDR3 is CASSLLGGQDTQYF. CDR3 DNA: TGTGCCAGCAGTTTATTGGGGGGCCAAGATACGCAGTATTTT.

V is TRBV2 and J is TRBJ2-5; 7 bases agree with TRBD2. In germline, CDR1 is SNHLY, CDR2 FYNNEI. This CDR3 has 13 residues. Trimming took 7 bases from V and 5 from J; bases not matched to a gene: 7. DNA for the CDR3: TGTGCCAGCACCGAGGGAGCGGGGGAGACCCAGTACTTC. Encoded protein: CASTEGAGETQYF.

This clonotype occurred a few times. The chain carries TRBV5-6 and TRBJ1-6, with TRBD1 as a possible D gene (6 bases). Germline V gene sequence: CDR1 SGHDT, CDR2 YYEEEE. With 1 base removed from V and 8 bases from J, the gap between germline ends came to 13 bases. CDR3 length: 15 amino acids. CDR3 residues: CASSLSIRGDSPLHF. DNA for the CDR3: TGTGCCAGCAGCTTGAGTATCAGGGGCGATTCACCCCTCCACTTT.

This clonotype was counted at least ten times. The chain combines TRBV20-1 with TRBJ1-1, with unresolved D. Trimming removed 3 bases at V and 0 bases at J, with 8 bases between. The CDR3 spans 13 residues. In germline, CDR1 is DFQATT, CDR2 SNEGSKA (reference sequence). The CDR3 loop is CSASPSMNTEAFF. For the CDR3, the DNA is TGCAGTGCTAGTCCCTCCATGAACACTGAAGCTTTCTTT.

This clonotype was recorded a few times. The chain joins TRBV12-3 or TRBV12-4 to TRBJ1-1, with D perhaps matching TRBD1 (6 bases). V lost 4 bases to trimming and J lost 8 bases, with 17 bases between them. This CDR3 spans 14 amino acids. In DNA form, the CDR3 reads TGTGCCAGCAGTTCCTGGACAGAGCGTTCCGAAGCTTTCTTT. It specifies CASSSWTERSEAFF.

This clonotype was counted many times. The chain has TRBV13 and TRBJ1-1, with D uncertain. The CDR3 sequence is 13 residues long. Germline loops: CDR1 PRHDT, CDR2 FYEKMQ (reference sequence). The V end was cut by 5 bases, the J end by 1 base, with 8 bases between. The CDR3 bases are TGTGCCAGCAGCCCCTGGGGGAACACTGAAGCTTTCTTT. Residues: CASSPWGNTEAFF.

This clonotype occurred many times. The chain is built from TRBV20-1 and TRBJ2-7; D is possibly TRBD1 or TRBD2 (5 bases each). CDR1 is DFQATT, CDR2 SNEGSKA, per germline (reference sequence). V was pared by 0 bases and J by 6 bases, with 18 bases between. The CDR3 consists of 15 residues. CDR3 in amino acids: CSARDHRQGAAEQYF. The CDR3 DNA reads as TGCAGTGCTAGAGATCACAGGCAGGGAGCAGCCGAGCAGTACTTC.

By its share, this clonotype is medium-sized. The J gene is TRBJ2-3, the V gene TRBV20-1; 12 nucleotides align to TRBD2. CDR1 DFQATT and CDR2 SNEGSKA come from the germline V gene (reference sequence). J was trimmed by 4 bases and V by 3 bases; bases with no gene match: 8. The CDR3 totals 16 residues. CDR3 sequence reads: CSASASLAGGPDTQYF. The CDR3 region has the DNA TGCAGTGCTAGCGCCTCCCTAGCGGGAGGGCCAGATACGCAGTATTTT.

There are many counts of this clonotype. The CDR3 loop reads CGQSTDTQYF. The CDR3 coding sequence is TGTGGGCAAAGCACAGATACGCAGTATTTT. This rearrangement joins TRBV10-3 to TRBJ2-3; D remains unclear. The length of the CDR3 is 10 residues. Per germline, CDR1 ENHRY and CDR2 SYGVKD.

This clonotype was recorded at least ten times. The chain is built from TRBV20-1 and TRBJ2-7; D might be TRBD2 (6 bases). Germline values: CDR1 DFQATT, CDR2 SNEGSKA (reference sequence). V was clipped by 5 bases and J by 6 bases, with 17 bases between them. CDR3 length equals 13 residues. CDR3 DNA: TGCAGTGCTGGGGGTGCGGGAACTGTCGAGCAGTACTTC. The encoded protein is CSAGGAGTVEQYF.

At least ten counts were recorded for this clonotype. The chain recombines TRBV20-1 with TRBJ2-6; the D gene could be TRBD1 or TRBD2 (5 bases each). The CDR3 contains 18 residues. From germline, CDR1 is DFQATT and CDR2 SNEGSKA (reference sequence). The V end lost 3 bases, the J end lost 0 bases, and 18 bases lay between the germline ends. CDR3 DNA: TGCAGTGCTAGCCTCGCGGTGGGGACGGACTCTGGGGCCAACGTCCTGACTTTC. As protein: CSASLAVGTDSGANVLTF.

This clonotype was detected ten times or more. This chain connects TRBV4-1 to TRBJ1-1; possible D gene TRBD1, 5 bases. With 2 bases removed from V and 6 bases from J, the gap between germline ends came to 22 bases. This CDR3 contains 17 residues. Per germline, CDR1 MGHRA and CDR2 YSYEKL. CDR3 in amino acids: CASSQLGRQKGSAEAFF. In DNA form, the CDR3 reads TGCGCCAGCAGCCAATTGGGGCGTCAGAAAGGATCCGCTGAAGCTTTCTTT.

There are many counts of this clonotype. CDR3: CASSLSSVGDNSPLHF. The DNA for the CDR3 is TGTGCCAGCAGTTTATCGTCGGTAGGGGATAATTCACCCCTCCACTTT. The chain couples TRBV27 to TRBJ1-6; weak D call: TRBD1 (5 bases). Trimming pared 0 bases from V and 5 bases from J, leaving 11 bases between. Germline V gives CDR1 MNHEY, CDR2 SMNVEV (reference sequence). The CDR3 consists of 16 residues.

This clonotype showed up many times. This chain joins TRBV6-1 and TRBJ2-1, with D hard to call. The ends were cut back, 1 base at V and 5 bases at J, with 6 bases in the middle. The germline V gene has CDR1 MNHNS and CDR2 SASEGT. The CDR3 sequence is 13 residues long. The CDR3 DNA sequence: TGTGCCAGCAGTGAAGAGCTCCACAATGAGCAGTTCTTC. It codes for CASSEELHNEQFF.